These T cell receptor beta chains were read from a single sample in a study of T cell repertoires in cytomegalovirus infection. Via MiXCR, TCRdb re-called the reads, giving one row per CDR3 protein. Of hundreds of thousands of distinct CDR3 sequences in the sample, 6.5% are singletons; the top ten hold around 6.5%. Specimen: PBMCs. These receptors were taken from a human donor in good health (CMV status not recorded). Some clones in this sample may be carry-over from other donors' samples. The CDR3 runs from the conserved cysteine through the conserved F or W. Each record gives: D gene, V gene, J gene, clone size, CDR3 protein, CDR3 DNA. A D gene is named only where the DNA matches it firmly. Size is stated for part of the rows, as once, few or many counts, or as a class when the clone is expanded.

D gene: .
V gene: TRBV12-3/TRBV12-4
J gene: TRBJ2-5
clone size: .
CDR3 protein: CASSLDRAGQETQYF
CDR3 DNA: TGTGCCAGCAGTTTAGACAGGGCGGGACAAGAGACCCAGTACTTC

D gene: .
V gene: TRBV5-1
J gene: TRBJ2-7
clone size: many
CDR3 protein: CASSPDPEGYEQYF
CDR3 DNA: TGCGCCAGCAGCCCGGATCCGGAGGGCTACGAGCAGTACTTC

D gene: .
V gene: TRBV11-2
J gene: TRBJ1-2
clone size: many
CDR3 protein: CASSRGTLTYGYTF
CDR3 DNA: TGTGCCAGCAGCCGGGGGACGCTAACCTATGGCTACACCTTC

D gene: .
V gene: TRBV7-2
J gene: TRBJ1-3
clone size: many
CDR3 protein: CASSLALRPLAHSGNTIYF
CDR3 DNA: TGTGCCAGCAGCTTAGCACTCCGGCCTCTAGCCCACTCTGGAAACACCATATATTTT

D gene: .
V gene: TRBV7-3
J gene: TRBJ2-6
clone size: many
CDR3 protein: CASSPGNGANVLTF
CDR3 DNA: TGTGCCAGCAGCCCAGGGAATGGGGCCAACGTCCTGACTTTC

D gene: TRBD1
V gene: TRBV15
J gene: TRBJ2-7
clone size: .
CDR3 protein: CATRGTGSYEQYF
CDR3 DNA: TGTGCCACCAGGGGGACAGGGTCCTACGAGCAGTACTTC

D gene: .
V gene: TRBV7-7
J gene: TRBJ2-5
clone size: many
CDR3 protein: CASSRDGLTKMIQYF
CDR3 DNA: TGTGCTAGCAGCCGGGACGGGTTGACTAAGATGATCCAGTACTTC

D gene: TRBD2
V gene: TRBV28
J gene: TRBJ2-1
clone size: few
CDR3 protein: CASSSWTAGDEQFF
CDR3 DNA: TGTGCCAGCAGTTCCTGGACAGCGGGAGATGAGCAGTTCTTC

D gene: .
V gene: TRBV29-1
J gene: TRBJ1-2
clone size: .
CDR3 protein: CSADGDYGYTF
CDR3 DNA: TGCAGCGCGGACGGAGACTATGGCTACACCTTC

D gene: .
V gene: TRBV7-9
J gene: TRBJ2-2
clone size: many
CDR3 protein: CASSPGASISGELFF
CDR3 DNA: TGTGCCAGCAGCCCAGGGGCCAGTATATCCGGGGAGCTGTTTTTT

D gene: TRBD1
V gene: TRBV6-2/TRBV6-3
J gene: TRBJ1-3
clone size: many
CDR3 protein: CASRPRTGASGNTIYF
CDR3 DNA: TGTGCCAGCAGACCGAGGACAGGGGCCTCTGGAAACACCATATATTTT

D gene: TRBD1
V gene: TRBV2
J gene: TRBJ2-7
clone size: many
CDR3 protein: CASSTGTGFYEQYF
CDR3 DNA: TGTGCCAGCAGCACCGGGACAGGTTTTTACGAGCAGTACTTC

D gene: .
V gene: TRBV7-9
J gene: TRBJ1-5
clone size: many
CDR3 protein: CASSLGGGLNQPQHF
CDR3 DNA: TGTGCCAGCAGCTTAGGGGGGGGCCTCAATCAGCCCCAGCATTTT

D gene: .
V gene: TRBV6-1
J gene: TRBJ1-1
clone size: many
CDR3 protein: CASQLSSEAFF
CDR3 DNA: TGTGCCAGCCAGTTAAGTTCTGAAGCTTTCTTT

D gene: .
V gene: TRBV30
J gene: TRBJ1-6
clone size: many
CDR3 protein: CAWKEQGRDNSPLHF
CDR3 DNA: TGTGCCTGGAAGGAACAGGGCCGAGACAATTCACCCCTCCACTTT

D gene: TRBD2
V gene: TRBV4-3
J gene: TRBJ2-3
clone size: many
CDR3 protein: CASSQEGGSTDTQYF
CDR3 DNA: TGCGCCAGCAGCCAAGAGGGGGGGAGCACAGATACGCAGTATTTT

D gene: TRBD1
V gene: TRBV5-1
J gene: TRBJ1-1
clone size: many
CDR3 protein: CASNQDRGGEAFF
CDR3 DNA: TGCGCCAGCAACCAGGACAGGGGGGGTGAAGCTTTCTTT

D gene: .
V gene: TRBV29-1
J gene: TRBJ1-1
clone size: .
CDR3 protein: CSVGNRALNTEAFF
CDR3 DNA: TGCAGCGTTGGTAACAGGGCACTGAACACTGAAGCTTTCTTT

D gene: TRBD2
V gene: TRBV29-1
J gene: TRBJ2-5
clone size: few
CDR3 protein: CSVEARTGGTGQTQYF
CDR3 DNA: TGCAGCGTTGAAGCCCGAACGGGAGGGACGGGACAGACCCAGTACTTC

D gene: .
V gene: TRBV7-2
J gene: TRBJ1-5
clone size: many
CDR3 protein: CASSLGFGGSNQPQHF
CDR3 DNA: TGTGCCAGCAGCTTAGGGTTTGGGGGTAGCAATCAGCCCCAGCATTTT

D gene: .
V gene: TRBV12-3/TRBV12-4
J gene: TRBJ1-3
clone size: .
CDR3 protein: CANSFRGNTIYF
CDR3 DNA: TGTGCCAACAGTTTCAGGGGAAACACCATATATTTT

D gene: .
V gene: TRBV7-2
J gene: TRBJ1-1
clone size: many
CDR3 protein: CASSLNAEAFF
CDR3 DNA: TGTGCCAGCAGCTTAAACGCTGAAGCTTTCTTT

D gene: .
V gene: TRBV7-2
J gene: TRBJ2-7
clone size: many
CDR3 protein: CASSLVGRPYEQYF
CDR3 DNA: TGTGCCAGCAGCTTAGTCGGGCGCCCCTACGAGCAGTACTTC

D gene: TRBD1
V gene: TRBV29-1
J gene: TRBJ1-1
clone size: many
CDR3 protein: CSVQGRETEAFF
CDR3 DNA: TGCAGCGTACAGGGGCGCGAAACTGAAGCTTTCTTT

D gene: .
V gene: TRBV5-5
J gene: TRBJ1-1
clone size: many
CDR3 protein: CASSFNTVNTEAFF
CDR3 DNA: TGTGCCAGCAGCTTCAATACAGTCAACACTGAAGCTTTCTTT

D gene: .
V gene: TRBV6-2/TRBV6-3
J gene: TRBJ1-1
clone size: few
CDR3 protein: CASSYSSGGNTEAFF
CDR3 DNA: TGTGCCAGCAGTTACTCCTCCGGCGGGAACACTGAAGCTTTCTTT

D gene: .
V gene: TRBV10-3
J gene: TRBJ2-1
clone size: many
CDR3 protein: CAISESGDSYNEQFF
CDR3 DNA: TGTGCCATCAGTGAGTCAGGGGACTCCTACAATGAGCAGTTCTTC

D gene: .
V gene: TRBV5-4
J gene: TRBJ2-5
clone size: many
CDR3 protein: CASSLKGWETQYF
CDR3 DNA: TGTGCCAGCAGCTTAAAGGGGTGGGAGACCCAGTACTTC

D gene: TRBD1
V gene: TRBV5-1
J gene: TRBJ1-6
clone size: many
CDR3 protein: CASSVEGDSNSPLHF
CDR3 DNA: TGCGCCAGCAGTGTGGAAGGGGACAGTAATTCACCCCTCCACTTT

D gene: TRBD2
V gene: TRBV29-1
J gene: TRBJ2-3
clone size: many
CDR3 protein: CSAKTSGGASDTQYF
CDR3 DNA: TGCAGCGCCAAGACTAGCGGGGGGGCCTCAGATACGCAGTATTTT

D gene: .
V gene: TRBV3-1
J gene: TRBJ1-2
clone size: .
CDR3 protein: CASNQGFNYGYTF
CDR3 DNA: TGTGCCAGCAACCAGGGATTTAACTATGGCTACACCTTC

D gene: .
V gene: TRBV7-9
J gene: TRBJ1-3
clone size: many
CDR3 protein: CASSISGNTIYF
CDR3 DNA: TGTGCCAGCAGCATTTCTGGAAACACCATATATTTT

D gene: .
V gene: TRBV7-2
J gene: TRBJ1-3
clone size: many
CDR3 protein: CASSYTNSGNTIYF
CDR3 DNA: TGTGCCAGCAGCTACACCAACTCTGGAAACACCATATATTTT

D gene: .
V gene: TRBV28
J gene: TRBJ2-4
clone size: many
CDR3 protein: CASSVPGKNIQYF
CDR3 DNA: TGTGCCAGCAGCGTGCCGGGCAAAAACATTCAGTACTTC

D gene: TRBD1
V gene: TRBV29-1
J gene: TRBJ1-1
clone size: many
CDR3 protein: CSAREGARTEAFF
CDR3 DNA: TGCAGCGCTCGGGAGGGGGCGCGCACTGAAGCTTTCTTT

D gene: .
V gene: TRBV7-2
J gene: TRBJ2-7
clone size: many
CDR3 protein: CASSPSRAEQYF
CDR3 DNA: TGTGCCAGCAGCCCCTCAAGGGCGGAGCAGTACTTC

D gene: .
V gene: TRBV3-1
J gene: TRBJ2-1
clone size: .
CDR3 protein: CASSQVEGLGNEQFF
CDR3 DNA: TGTGCCAGCAGCCAAGTGGAGGGCCTAGGCAATGAGCAGTTCTTC

D gene: TRBD1
V gene: TRBV12-3/TRBV12-4
J gene: TRBJ2-1
clone size: few
CDR3 protein: CASSLGDRVRFF
CDR3 DNA: TGTGCCAGCAGTTTAGGGGACAGGGTTCGATTCTTC

D gene: .
V gene: TRBV7-2
J gene: TRBJ1-2
clone size: .
CDR3 protein: CASSYQGEGYGYTF
CDR3 DNA: TGTGCCAGCAGCTATCAAGGGGAGGGCTATGGCTACACCTTC

D gene: .
V gene: TRBV6-5
J gene: TRBJ1-2
clone size: many
CDR3 protein: CASSYGEDYGYTF
CDR3 DNA: TGTGCCAGCAGTTACGGGGAGGATTATGGCTACACCTTC

D gene: .
V gene: TRBV2
J gene: TRBJ2-5
clone size: many
CDR3 protein: CASSEETQYF
CDR3 DNA: TGTGCCAGCAGTGAAGAGACCCAGTACTTC

D gene: .
V gene: TRBV7-2
J gene: TRBJ1-1
clone size: many
CDR3 protein: CASSLGLTEAFF
CDR3 DNA: TGTGCCAGCAGCTTGGGTCTCACTGAAGCTTTCTTT

D gene: TRBD2
V gene: TRBV7-9
J gene: TRBJ2-7
clone size: .
CDR3 protein: CASSGRLAGTNSYEQYF
CDR3 DNA: TGTGCCAGCAGCGGACGACTAGCGGGGACTAACTCCTACGAGCAGTACTTC